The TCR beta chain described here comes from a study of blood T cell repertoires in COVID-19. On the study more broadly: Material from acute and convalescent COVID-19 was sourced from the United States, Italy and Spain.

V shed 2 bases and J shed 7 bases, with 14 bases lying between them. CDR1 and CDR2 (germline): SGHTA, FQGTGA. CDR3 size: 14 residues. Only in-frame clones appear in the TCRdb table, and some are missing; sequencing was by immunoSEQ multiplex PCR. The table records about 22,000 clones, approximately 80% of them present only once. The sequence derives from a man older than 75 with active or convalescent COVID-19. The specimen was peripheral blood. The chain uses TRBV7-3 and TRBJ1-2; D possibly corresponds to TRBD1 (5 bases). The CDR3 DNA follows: TGTGCCAGCAGCTTACTCGGGGGAGGGCTTGGCTACACCTTC. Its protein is CASSLLGGGLGYTF. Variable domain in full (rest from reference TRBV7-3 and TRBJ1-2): GAGVSQTPSNKVTEKGKYVELRCDPISGHTALYWYRQSLGQGPEFLIYFQGTGAADDSGLPNDRFFAVRPEGSVSTLKIQRTERGDSAVYLCASSLLGGGLGYTFGSGTRLTVV.